Included here is one T cell receptor beta chain sequence, with context. This clone was counted only a few times. Which antigen it targets is not known. Base quality data are lacking; no much larger clone is found one base away. These data belong to a study of beta chain features in type 1 diabetes listed by TCRdb under 2018. The study in broad terms: Mean age, gender distribution, total cell number and subset yield did not differ between patients and healthy donors. A total of roughly 100 million sorted cells were examined across all samples, and the number of cells per subset was strongly correlated with RNA yield. Naive and central memory subsets were obtained from all 30 or so donors, but regulatory and stem cell-like memory subsets were isolated from only 8 patients and about eight healthy donors. In the study, TCRB repertoires of sorted circulating CD4+ T cell subsets from recently diagnosed type 1 diabetes patients were compared with those of matched healthy donors.

From each donor, a single peripheral blood sample of around 0.12 L on average was drawn into heparinised tubes. Naive, central memory, regulatory and stem cell-like memory CD4+ T cells were sorted on a BD FACSAria II using a panel including CD45RO, CCR7, CD25, CD127, CD95 and CD27. All sorted populations exceeded 95% purity. Right away, PBMCs were isolated by Lymphoprep density gradient centrifugation and were stained directly, with no culture step. So that batch effects would be minimized, each experiment stained and sorted samples in pairs, pairing one healthy donor with one patient. The paper's findings and limits, for the study overall: A moderate but significant shortening of TCRB CDR3 length was observed in type 1 diabetes patients in all four CD4+ subsets. Only small numbers of individuals were included in the HLA sub-analyses, which left unresolved whether HLA type had any influence on TCRB rearrangement. At VDJ recombination sites, patients with type 1 diabetes made fewer insertions and deleted more nucleotides, a pattern implying thymic rearrangement abnormalities. Shorter templates might have been favored by PCR, but patient and control samples were amplified and corrected together, so both groups would have been affected equally by any skew. Because cDNA was sequenced instead of genomic DNA, activated cells with high expression could be over-represented, although the groups did not differ in activation or CD3 levels. Naive, central memory and regulatory TCRB repertoires appeared more similar among patients than among healthy donors.

The entire isolated RNA was reverse transcribed using the High Capacity cDNA Reverse Transcription Kit, and thus expressed TCRB transcripts were sequenced. Deep immunoSEQ sequencing was applied to naive, central memory and regulatory T cell samples, giving an average of around 3.8 million total reads per sample. Sorted cells were lysed in RLT buffer, and RNA was extracted using DNase-treated RNeasy Micro or Mini kits according to cell number. Each cell subset was processed separately to prevent cross-contamination, with patient and healthy donor samples processed together. Using the immunoSEQ multiplex PCR, TCRB sequences were amplified from cDNA into 87-bp fragments spanning the CDR3 region. Amplicons were sequenced on the Illumina HiSeq platform. In the paper's pipeline: Synthetic template baselines were used to correct PCR bias computationally, reads within Hamming distance 2 were collapsed together, and singletons that could not be merged were discarded. Reads were aligned against IMGT so that V, D and J genes, CDR3 length and insertions or deletions at six rearrangement sites could be assigned. Clonotype counts were normalized to sorted cell number within each subset before computing true diversity and Gini coefficients with the tcR R package. Repertoire sharing was quantified using the overlap coefficient calculated on TCRB nucleotide sequences. Here the immuneACCESS table is served through TCRdb, limited to in-frame sequences with V and J called. Missing clones are a known gap in these copies; in checked studies unresolved V genes cover under half, and the rest lacks a known reason. That table gives V, J and clone size, and the DNA gave D and trimming. The sample table contains 130,000 or so clones; only one count was recorded for about 9.7% of them. The ten biggest clones cover 0.65% of the sample.

V loses 1 base, J loses 6 bases, and the germline ends lie 15 bases apart. The CDR3 runs 15 amino acids, cysteine and phenylalanine included. The DNA shown is the 45-base CDR3, in frame from base 1. In the germline V gene, CDR1 corresponds to SGHTA and CDR2 to FQGNSA. The source material was central memory CD4+ T cells from blood. The V gene is TRBV7-2 and the J gene is TRBJ1-2; D gene: possibly TRBD1, on 6 matching bases. The TCR was taken from a woman aged 40 to 50 in good health. The CDR3 has the sequence CASSLEGRGAHGYTF. The base sequence is TGTGCCAGCAGCTTAGAGGGGAGGGGGGCGCATGGCTACACCTTC.